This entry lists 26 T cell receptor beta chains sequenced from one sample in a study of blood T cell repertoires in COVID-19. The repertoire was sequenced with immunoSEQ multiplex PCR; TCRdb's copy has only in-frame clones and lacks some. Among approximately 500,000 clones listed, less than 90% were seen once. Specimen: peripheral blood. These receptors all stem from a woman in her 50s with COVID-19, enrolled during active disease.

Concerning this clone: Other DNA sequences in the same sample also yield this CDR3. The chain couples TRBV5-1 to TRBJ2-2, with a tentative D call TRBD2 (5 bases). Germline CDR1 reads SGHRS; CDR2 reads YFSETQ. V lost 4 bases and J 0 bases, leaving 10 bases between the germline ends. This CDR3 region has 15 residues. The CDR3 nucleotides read TGCGCCAGCAGCCTAACCGGGACGAACACCGGGGAGCTGTTTTTT. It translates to CASSLTGTNTGELFF.

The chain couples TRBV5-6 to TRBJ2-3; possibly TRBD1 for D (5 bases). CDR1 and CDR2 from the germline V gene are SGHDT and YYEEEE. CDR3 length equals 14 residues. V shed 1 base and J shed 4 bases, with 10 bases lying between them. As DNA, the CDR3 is TGTGCCAGCAGCTTGTCAGGGTTGTCAGATACGCAGTATTTT. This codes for CASSLSGLSDTQYF.

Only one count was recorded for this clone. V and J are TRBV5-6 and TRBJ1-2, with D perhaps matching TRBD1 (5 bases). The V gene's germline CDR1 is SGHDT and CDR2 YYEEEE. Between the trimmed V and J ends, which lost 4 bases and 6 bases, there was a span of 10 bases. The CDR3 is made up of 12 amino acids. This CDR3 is CASSLGRDGYTF. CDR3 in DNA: TGTGCCAGCAGCCTGGGACGGGATGGCTACACCTTC.

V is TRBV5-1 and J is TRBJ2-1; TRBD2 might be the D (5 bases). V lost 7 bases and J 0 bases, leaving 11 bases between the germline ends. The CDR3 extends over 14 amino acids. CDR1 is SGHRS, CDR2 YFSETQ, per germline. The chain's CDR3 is CASGLGSSYNEQFF. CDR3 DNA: TGCGCCAGCGGGCTGGGGAGCTCCTACAATGAGCAGTTCTTC.

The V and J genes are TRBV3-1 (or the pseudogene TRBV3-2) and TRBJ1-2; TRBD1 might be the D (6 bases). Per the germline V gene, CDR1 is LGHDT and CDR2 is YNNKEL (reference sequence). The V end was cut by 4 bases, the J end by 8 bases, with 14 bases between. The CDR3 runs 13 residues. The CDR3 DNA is TGTGCCAGCAGCCCTCGGACAGTTGGGGGCTACACCTTC. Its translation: CASSPRTVGGYTF.

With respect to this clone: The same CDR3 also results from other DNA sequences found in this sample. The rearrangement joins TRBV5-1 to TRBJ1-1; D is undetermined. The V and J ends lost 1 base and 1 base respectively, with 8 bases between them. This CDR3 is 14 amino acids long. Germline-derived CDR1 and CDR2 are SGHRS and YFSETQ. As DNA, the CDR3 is TGCGCCAGCAGCTTGTGGCGGAGGAACACTGAAGCTTTCTTT. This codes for CASSLWRRNTEAFF.

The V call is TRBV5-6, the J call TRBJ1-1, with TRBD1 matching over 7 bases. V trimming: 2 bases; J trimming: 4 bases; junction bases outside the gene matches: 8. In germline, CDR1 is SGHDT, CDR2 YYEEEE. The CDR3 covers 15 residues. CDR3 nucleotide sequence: TGTGCCAGCAGCTTTACACTTCGACAGGGCACTGAAGCTTTCTTT. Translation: CASSFTLRQGTEAFF.

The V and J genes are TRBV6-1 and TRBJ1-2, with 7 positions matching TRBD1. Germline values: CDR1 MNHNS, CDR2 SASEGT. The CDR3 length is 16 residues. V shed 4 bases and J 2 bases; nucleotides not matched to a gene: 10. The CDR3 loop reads CASSAFPSTGNYGYTF. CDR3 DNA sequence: TGTGCCAGCAGTGCCTTCCCCTCGACAGGGAACTATGGCTACACCTTC.

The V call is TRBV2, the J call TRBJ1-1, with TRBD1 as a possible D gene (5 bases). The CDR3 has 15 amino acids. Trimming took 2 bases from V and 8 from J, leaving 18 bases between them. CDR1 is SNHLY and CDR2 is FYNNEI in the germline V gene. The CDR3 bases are TGTGCCAGCAGTGAATTGGGGGGGGGTTTAGAAGAAGCTTTCTTT. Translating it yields CASSELGGGLEEAFF.

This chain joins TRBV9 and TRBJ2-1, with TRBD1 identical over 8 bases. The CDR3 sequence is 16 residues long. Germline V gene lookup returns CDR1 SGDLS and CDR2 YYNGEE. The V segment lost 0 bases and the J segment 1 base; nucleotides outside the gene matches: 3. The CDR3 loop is CASSVGTGLSYNEQFF. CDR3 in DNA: TGTGCCAGCAGCGTAGGGACAGGGCTGTCCTACAATGAGCAGTTCTTC.

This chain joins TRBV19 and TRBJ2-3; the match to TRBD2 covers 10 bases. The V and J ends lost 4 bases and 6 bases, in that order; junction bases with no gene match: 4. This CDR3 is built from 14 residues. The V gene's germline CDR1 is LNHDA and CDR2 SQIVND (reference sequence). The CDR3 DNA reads TGTGCCAGTAGTAGCCTAGCGGGGGAGGATACGCAGTATTTT. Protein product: CASSSLAGEDTQYF.

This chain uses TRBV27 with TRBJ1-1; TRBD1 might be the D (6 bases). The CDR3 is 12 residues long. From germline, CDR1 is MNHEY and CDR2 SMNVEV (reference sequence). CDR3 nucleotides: TGTGCAACAGGGTTTACAAACACTGAAGCTTTCTTT. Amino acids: CATGFTNTEAFF.

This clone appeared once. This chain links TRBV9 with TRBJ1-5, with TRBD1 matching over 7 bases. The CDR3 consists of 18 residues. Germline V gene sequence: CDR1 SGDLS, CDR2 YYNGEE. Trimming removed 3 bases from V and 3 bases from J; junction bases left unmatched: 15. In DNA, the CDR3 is TGTGCCAGCAGCGCCACCCCATCGAGACAGGGATTCAATCAGCCCCAGCATTTT. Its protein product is CASSATPSRQGFNQPQHF. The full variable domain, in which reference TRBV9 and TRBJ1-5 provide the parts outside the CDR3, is DSGVTQTPKHLITATGQRVTLRCSPRSGDLSVYWYQQSLDQGLQFLIQYYNGEERAKGNILERFSAQQFPDLHSELNLSSLELGDSALYFCASSATPSRQGFNQPQHFGDGTRLSIL.

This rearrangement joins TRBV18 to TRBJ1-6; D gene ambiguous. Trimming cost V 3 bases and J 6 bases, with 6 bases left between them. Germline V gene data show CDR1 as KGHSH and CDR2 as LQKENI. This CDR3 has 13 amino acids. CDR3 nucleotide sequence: TGTGCCAGCTCACCCACAACTAATTCACCCCTCCACTTT. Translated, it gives CASSPTTNSPLHF.

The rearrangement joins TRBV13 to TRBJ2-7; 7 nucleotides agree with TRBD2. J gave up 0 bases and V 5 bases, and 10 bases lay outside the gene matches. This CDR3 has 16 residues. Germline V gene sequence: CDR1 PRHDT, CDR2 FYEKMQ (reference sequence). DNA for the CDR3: TGTGCCAGCAGCCCCCCCGGGGGGATAAGCTCCTACGAGCAGTACTTC. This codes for CASSPPGGISSYEQYF.

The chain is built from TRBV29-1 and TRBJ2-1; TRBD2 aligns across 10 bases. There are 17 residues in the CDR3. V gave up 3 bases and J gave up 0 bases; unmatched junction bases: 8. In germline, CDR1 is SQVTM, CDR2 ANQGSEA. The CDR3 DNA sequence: TGCAGCGTTGACGGAGCGGGGGGGCGAATCTCCTACAATGAGCAGTTCTTC. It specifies CSVDGAGGRISYNEQFF.

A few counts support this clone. The CDR3 coding sequence is TGTGCCAGCAGGGACAGGTTGAATTATGGCTACACCTTC. Encoded protein: CASRDRLNYGYTF. The chain has TRBV3-1 (or the pseudogene TRBV3-2) and TRBJ1-2, with TRBD1 identical over 7 bases. Trimming at V came to 6 bases and at J to 5 bases, leaving 6 bases not matched to a gene. CDR1 and CDR2 (germline): LGHDT, YNNKEL (reference sequence). The CDR3 consists of 13 residues.

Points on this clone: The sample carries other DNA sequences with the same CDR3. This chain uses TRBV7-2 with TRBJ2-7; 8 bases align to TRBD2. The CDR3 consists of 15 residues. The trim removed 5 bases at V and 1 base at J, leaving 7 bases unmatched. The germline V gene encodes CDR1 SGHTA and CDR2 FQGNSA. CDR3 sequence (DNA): TGTGCCAGCAGCCGGCAGGGGACTAGTTCCTACGAGCAGTACTTC. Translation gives CASSRQGTSSYEQYF.

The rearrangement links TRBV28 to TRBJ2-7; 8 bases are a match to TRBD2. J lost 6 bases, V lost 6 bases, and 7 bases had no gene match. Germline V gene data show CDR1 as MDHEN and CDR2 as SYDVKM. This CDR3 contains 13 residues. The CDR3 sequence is CASRETSVSEQYF. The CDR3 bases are TGTGCCAGCAGAGAGACTAGCGTAAGCGAGCAGTACTTC. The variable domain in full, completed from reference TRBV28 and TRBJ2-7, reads DVKVTQSSRYLVKRTGEKVFLECVQDMDHENMFWYRQDPGLGLRLIYFSYDVKMKEKGDIPEGYSVSREKKERFSLILESASTNQTSMYLCASRETSVSEQYFGPGTRLTVT.

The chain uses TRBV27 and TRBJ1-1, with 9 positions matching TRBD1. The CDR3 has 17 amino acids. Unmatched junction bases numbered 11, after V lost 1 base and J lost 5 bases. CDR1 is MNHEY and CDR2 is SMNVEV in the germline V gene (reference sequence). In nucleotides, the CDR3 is TGTGCCAGCAGTTTATTGGGACAGGGATTGGGTAGGACTGAAGCTTTCTTT. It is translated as CASSLLGQGLGRTEAFF.

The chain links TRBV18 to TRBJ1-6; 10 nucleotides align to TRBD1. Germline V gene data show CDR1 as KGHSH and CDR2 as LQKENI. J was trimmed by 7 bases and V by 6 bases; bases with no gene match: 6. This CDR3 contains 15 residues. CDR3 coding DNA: TGTGCCAGCTCTTCCGGGACAGGGGCCAATTCACCCCTCCACTTT. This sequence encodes CASSSGTGANSPLHF. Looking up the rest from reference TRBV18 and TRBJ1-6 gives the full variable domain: NAGVMQNPRHLVRRRGQEARLRCSPMKGHSHVYWYRQLPEEGLKFMVYLQKENIIDESGMPKERFSAEFPKEGPSILRIQQVVRGDSAAYFCASSSGTGANSPLHFGNGTRLTVT.

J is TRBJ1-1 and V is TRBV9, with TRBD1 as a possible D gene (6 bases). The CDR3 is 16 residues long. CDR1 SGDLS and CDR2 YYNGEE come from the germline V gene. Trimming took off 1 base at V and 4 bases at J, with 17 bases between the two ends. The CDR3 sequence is CASSVQGRGLGTEAFF. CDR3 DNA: TGTGCCAGCAGCGTACAGGGGCGGGGGTTAGGCACTGAAGCTTTCTTT.

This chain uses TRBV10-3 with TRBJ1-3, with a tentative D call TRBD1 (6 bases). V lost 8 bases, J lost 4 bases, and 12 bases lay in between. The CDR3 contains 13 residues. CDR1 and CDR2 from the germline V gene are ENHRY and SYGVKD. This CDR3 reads CAIGTSYGNTIYF. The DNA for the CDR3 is TGTGCCATCGGGACAAGTTACGGAAACACCATATATTTT.

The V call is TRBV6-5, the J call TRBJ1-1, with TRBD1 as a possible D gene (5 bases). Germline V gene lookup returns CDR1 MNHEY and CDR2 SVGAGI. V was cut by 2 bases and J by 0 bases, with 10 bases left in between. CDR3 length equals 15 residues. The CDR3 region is CASSYATAMNTEAFF. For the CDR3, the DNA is TGTGCCAGCAGTTACGCGACAGCGATGAACACTGAAGCTTTCTTT.

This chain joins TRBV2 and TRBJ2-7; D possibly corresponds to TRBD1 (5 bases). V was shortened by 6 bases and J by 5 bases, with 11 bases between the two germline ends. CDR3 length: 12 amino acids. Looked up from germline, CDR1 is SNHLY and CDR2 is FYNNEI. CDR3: CASSRNRNEQYF. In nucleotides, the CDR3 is TGTGCCAGCAGCCGTAACAGGAACGAGCAGTACTTC.

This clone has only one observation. This chain's CDR3 is CASSLSGGQVTMESYTF. CDR3 bases: TGTGCCAGCAGCTTGTCCGGAGGACAGGTTACTATGGAGAGCTACACCTTC. The V gene is TRBV11-2, the J gene TRBJ1-2; 7 nucleotides line up with TRBD1. Germline CDR1 is SGHAT and CDR2 is FQNNGV. J was trimmed by 9 bases and V by 3 bases; bases with no gene match: 19. The CDR3 runs to 17 residues.